This TCR beta chain was sequenced during a study of tumor-infiltrating lymphocytes in primary liver carcinoma. Study background: There were tumors of stage T1-T3 N0M0, each 4.2 to 10 cm across.

The source material, about 18-31 mg of unsorted bulk tissue, was used to co-extract RNA and DNA. Trimming shortened V by 0 bases and J by 4 bases, and 16 bases separated the two germline ends. The CDR3 has 16 residues. Germline assignment: CDR1 DFQATT and CDR2 SNEGSKA (reference sequence). Starting from approximately 500 ng of total RNA, TCR beta cDNA was produced with a primer in the constant region. Three-round nested multiplex PCR performed with slightly modified ARM-PCR produced the TCR beta libraries. With TRBV1-TRBV30 forward primers and a C-beta reverse primer, the first two PCR rounds were run for around 11 cycles each. TCRdb used MiXCR to reprocess the multiplex PCR reads, holding one entry per CDR3 protein. Among around 80,000 distinct CDR3 sequences listed, roughly 69% were seen once. A note on this clonotype: What it binds is not known.

Overall study findings and caveats: It was tumor-adjacent and tumor-blood pairs that overlapped less than tumor region pairs did.

The chain employs TRBV20-1 and TRBJ2-1; D might be TRBD1 (5 bases). The receptor's source is a man aged 40-49 years with primary liver carcinoma and hepatitis B virus infection. Sequenced material: tumor-adjacent normal liver tissue. The CDR3 is CSARDLRRESYNEQFF. The CDR3 bases are TGCAGTGCTAGAGATCTTCGCAGGGAAAGTTACAATGAGCAGTTCTTC.